Listed below are T cell receptor beta chains from one sample, sequenced in a study of T cell changes during pregnancy in multiple sclerosis. TCRdb keeps only in-frame clones here, not all; method: immunoSEQ multiplex PCR. The data contain some 60,000 clones, 75% to 95% of them singletons. The source material was peripheral blood, sampled after pregnancy. Receptors were obtained from a female donor in good health, enrolled as a control in a pregnancy study. CDR3s include the opening cysteine and the closing phenylalanine or tryptophan. Fields, in order: clone size, D gene, J gene, V gene, CDR3 protein, CDR3 DNA. The D gene is left open where the match is weak. Part of the rows lack a size; the others show once, few, many or a class for expanded clones.

.,TRBD1,TRBJ1-1,TRBV4-1,CASSQGQGEGTEAFF,TGCGCCAGCAGCCAAGGACAGGGGGAGGGCACTGAAGCTTTCTTT
.,TRBD1,TRBJ2-6,TRBV5-1,CASSLDVQGAPSGANVLTF,TGCGCCAGCAGCTTGGATGTGCAGGGGGCTCCCTCTGGGGCCAACGTCCTGACTTTC
.,.,TRBJ2-3,TRBV5-1,CASSLGGTTDTQYF,TGCGCCAGCAGCTTGGGCGGGACTACAGATACGCAGTATTTT
.,TRBD2,TRBJ2-7,TRBV7-6,CASSLEPAGLRLSSYEQYF,TGTGCCAGCAGCTTAGAGCCAGCGGGACTACGTCTAAGCTCCTACGAGCAGTACTTC
.,.,TRBJ1-5,TRBV27,CASSPFGQRNQPQHF,TGTGCCAGCAGTCCTTTTGGGCAACGCAATCAGCCCCAGCATTTT
.,.,TRBJ2-5,TRBV27,CASRLDLPREQYF,TGTGCCAGCAGATTGGACTTGCCGAGGGAGCAGTACTTC
.,TRBD1,TRBJ2-7,TRBV11-3,CASSLGEDRGLHYEQYF,TGTGCCAGCAGCTTAGGAGAAGACAGGGGGCTTCATTACGAGCAGTACTTC
.,.,TRBJ1-4,TRBV5-1,CASSSSGEGLGEKLFF,TGCGCCAGCAGCTCCTCGGGGGAGGGCCTCGGTGAAAAACTGTTTTTT
once,TRBD2,TRBJ2-7,TRBV6-1,CASSVGAGVAYEQYF,TGTGCCAGCAGTGTTGGGGCGGGAGTGGCCTACGAGCAGTACTTC
.,.,TRBJ2-2,TRBV4-2,CASSPQRSDTGELFF,TGTGCCAGCAGCCCCCAACGGAGCGACACCGGGGAGCTGTTTTTT
.,.,TRBJ1-1,TRBV7-9,CASSLALGRMNTEAFF,TGTGCCAGCAGCTTAGCGCTTGGGCGTATGAACACTGAAGCTTTCTTT
.,TRBD2,TRBJ2-1,TRBV7-3,CASSAHPAGDNEQFF,TGTGCCAGCAGCGCCCACCCGGCGGGAGACAATGAGCAGTTCTTC
.,.,TRBJ1-1,TRBV28,CASSLGRPMNTEAFF,TGTGCCAGCAGTTTAGGCCGTCCCATGAACACTGAAGCTTTCTTT
once,.,TRBJ2-1,TRBV6-6,CASSYFPTGEQFF,TGTGCCAGCAGTTACTTCCCAACGGGTGAGCAGTTCTTC
.,TRBD1,TRBJ1-2,TRBV5-1,CASSLDRGQANYGYTF,TGCGCCAGCAGCTTGGACAGGGGACAAGCTAACTATGGCTACACCTTC
.,TRBD2,TRBJ2-3,TRBV2,CASSVGAGGPSDTQYF,TGTGCCAGCAGTGTTGGTGCGGGAGGGCCATCAGATACGCAGTATTTT
.,TRBD1,TRBJ1-1,TRBV5-1,CASSRGQMNTEAFF,TGCGCCAGCAGCCGGGGACAGATGAACACTGAAGCTTTCTTT
once,.,TRBJ1-2,TRBV5-1,CASSLAQGPQAATF,TGCGCCAGCAGCTTGGCCCAGGGGCCCCAAGCGGCCACCTTC
.,.,TRBJ1-5,TRBV11-2,CASSPPAGDSNQPQHF,TGTGCCAGCAGCCCCCCGGCGGGGGATAGCAATCAGCCCCAGCATTTT
.,TRBD1,TRBJ1-2,TRBV5-4,CASSTNNRGADYGYTF,TGTGCCAGCAGCACAAATAACAGGGGCGCGGACTATGGCTACACCTTC
.,TRBD2,TRBJ2-3,TRBV15,CATSPRGGRATDTQYF,TGTGCCACCTCCCCCCGGGGCGGGAGAGCAACAGATACGCAGTATTTT
.,TRBD2,TRBJ2-5,TRBV6-5,CASKRAGGRETQYF,TGTGCCAGCAAAAGAGCGGGAGGGAGAGAGACCCAGTACTTC
.,.,TRBJ2-4,TRBV2,CASRRAENIQYF,TGTGCCAGCAGGCGGGCCGAAAACATTCAGTACTTC
few,.,TRBJ1-1,TRBV18,CASSLVNTEAFF,TGTGCCAGCTCACTAGTGAACACTGAAGCTTTCTTT
.,.,TRBJ2-2,TRBV5-8,CASSFKGVSNTGELFF,TGTGCCAGCAGCTTCAAAGGGGTATCGAACACCGGGGAGCTGTTTTTT
.,.,TRBJ2-5,TRBV11-2,CASSLVYSQETQYF,TGTGCCAGCAGCTTAGTTTACTCCCAAGAGACCCAGTACTTC
few,.,TRBJ1-2,TRBV6-4,CASSEAGSPTYGYTF,TGTGCCAGCAGTGAAGCGGGATCCCCTACCTATGGCTACACCTTC
.,.,TRBJ1-3,TRBV28,CASSSSRLGNTIYF,TGTGCCAGCAGTTCCTCTAGGTTGGGAAACACCATATATTTT
.,TRBD2,TRBJ2-2,TRBV28,CASIFLRGSGELFF,TGTGCCAGCATATTCTTGCGGGGGTCCGGGGAGCTGTTTTTT
.,.,TRBJ1-3,TRBV7-9,CASSLGRPGNTIYF,TGTGCCAGCAGCTTAGGGAGACCTGGAAACACCATATATTTT
.,TRBD1,TRBJ2-7,TRBV27,CASSLGTGGDEQYF,TGTGCCAGCAGTTTAGGTACAGGGGGCGACGAGCAGTACTTC
.,.,TRBJ2-3,TRBV5-5,CASSLTRDTQYF,TGTGCCAGCAGCTTGACAAGAGATACGCAGTATTTT
.,TRBD2,TRBJ2-1,TRBV28,CASSGAGGQVF,TGTGCCAGCAGTGGAGCGGGAGGGCAAGTCTTC
.,TRBD2,TRBJ2-7,TRBV29-1,CSDPLAGGPREQYF,TGCAGCGACCCACTAGCGGGAGGGCCGAGGGAGCAGTACTTC
.,TRBD2,TRBJ2-7,TRBV28,CASRLSRASGSYEQYF,TGTGCCAGCAGATTATCCCGGGCTAGCGGGTCCTACGAGCAGTACTTC
.,.,TRBJ1-1,TRBV6-6,CASSYRDTEAFF,TGTGCCAGCAGTTACCGGGACACTGAAGCTTTCTTT